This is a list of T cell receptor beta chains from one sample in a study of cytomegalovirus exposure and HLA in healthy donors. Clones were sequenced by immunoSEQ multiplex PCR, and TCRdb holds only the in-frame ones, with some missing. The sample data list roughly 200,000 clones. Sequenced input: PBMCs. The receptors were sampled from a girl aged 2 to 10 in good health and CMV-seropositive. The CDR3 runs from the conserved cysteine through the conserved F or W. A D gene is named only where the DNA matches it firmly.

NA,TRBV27,CASSVYSGSIPNTQYF
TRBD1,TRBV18,CASSPRPGQGTNEQFF
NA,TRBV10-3,CAISDHNGGYQPQHF
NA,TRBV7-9,CASSLKVQGRDSSYEQYF
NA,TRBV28,CASSPLASVTEAFF
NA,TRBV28,CASSRPRELVQETQYF
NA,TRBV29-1,CSVLFFPEAFF
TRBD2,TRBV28,CASSLLAGSYNEQFF
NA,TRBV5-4,CASSLGVDQDTDTQYF
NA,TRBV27,CASSVGTPRMETQYF
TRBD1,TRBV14,CASSKGDSGASYEQYF
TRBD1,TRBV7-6,CASSLKAGQGLYEQYF
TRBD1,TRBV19,CASLHRGTGYGYTF
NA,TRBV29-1,CSVGTTGMNTEALF
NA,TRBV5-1,CASSLGGLSTDTQYF
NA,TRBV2,CASRAQTGAFYEQYF
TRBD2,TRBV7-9,CASSLSGTNTGELFF
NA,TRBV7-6,CASSLGGLGAYSNQPQHF
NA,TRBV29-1,CSVVGRGGNTIYF
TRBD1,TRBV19,CASSQGAYNEQFF
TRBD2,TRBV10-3,CAMSLTSGAYEQYF
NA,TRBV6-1,CASSASSRTVLNGYTF
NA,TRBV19,CASSMARLSGNTIYF
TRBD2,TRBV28,CASSLKGPLAGFSYEQYF
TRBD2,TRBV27,CASSLAGGLPYEQYF
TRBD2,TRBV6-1,CASSDRPPGLATFSYEQYF
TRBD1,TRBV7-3,CASSLHPGQGFYQETQYF
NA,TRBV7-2,CASSNTETYGYTF
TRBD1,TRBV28,CASRRQGKAYEQYF
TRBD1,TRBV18,CASSQTTGGATDTQYF
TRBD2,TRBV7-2,CASSFIAGGPVDTQYF
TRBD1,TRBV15,CATSIGGQGPYEQYF
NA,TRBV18,CASSPTYDEKLFF
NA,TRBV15,CATSRDRVVGQPQHF
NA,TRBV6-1,CASRAFATNEKLFF
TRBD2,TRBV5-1,CASSLGLREYPYEQYF
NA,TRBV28,CASMGYLLGGTDTGELFF
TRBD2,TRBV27,CASSLRRGGATGNEQLF
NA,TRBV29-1,CSVGTTQYQETQYF
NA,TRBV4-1,CASSQDAQIANGQPQHF
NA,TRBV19,CASIGRTGRARDEQFF